The T cell receptor beta chain described here comes from a study of blood T cell repertoires in COVID-19. Recruits, aged roughly 18 to 89 years, lived in 24 US areas. Donors in Cohort 3 counted as recovered after two negative PCRs, clearance, or symptom resolution. In this sample, this clone turned up once. The CDR3 is made up of 13 amino acids. Trimming removed 6 bases from V and 4 bases from J, with 10 bases in between. Germline CDR1 reads MNHEY; CDR2 reads SVGAGI. Authors' data handling: Researchers report that nucleated cell counts were estimated from reference gene primer amplification. Libraries were prepared by immunoSEQ multiplex PCR; TCRdb keeps only in-frame clonotypes and omits some of them. The D gene and trimming were derived from the DNA, and the V and J assignments and clone size from that table. Of more than 200,000 clones listed, around 84% are singletons.

Material for sequencing was PBMCs or T cells enriched from blood (not recorded which). The receptor's source is a man aged 40-49 years who had recovered from COVID-19. The chain carries TRBV6-5 and TRBJ2-1; possibly TRBD2 for D (5 bases). The CDR3 bases are TGTGCCAGCAGCCGTGAGCGGTACAATGAGCAGTTCTTC. Translated, it gives CASSRERYNEQFF.